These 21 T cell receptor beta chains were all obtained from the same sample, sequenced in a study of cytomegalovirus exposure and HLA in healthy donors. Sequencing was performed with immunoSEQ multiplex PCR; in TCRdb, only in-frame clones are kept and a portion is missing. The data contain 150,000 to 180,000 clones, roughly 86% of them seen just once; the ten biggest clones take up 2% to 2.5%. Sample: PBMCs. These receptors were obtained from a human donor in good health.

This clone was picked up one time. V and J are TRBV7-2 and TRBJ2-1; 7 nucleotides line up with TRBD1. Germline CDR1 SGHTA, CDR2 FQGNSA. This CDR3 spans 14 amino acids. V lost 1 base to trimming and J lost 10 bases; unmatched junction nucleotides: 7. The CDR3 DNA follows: TGTGCCAGCAGCTTAGAAGGGACAGTCAGGGAGCAGTTCTTC. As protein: CASSLEGTVREQFF. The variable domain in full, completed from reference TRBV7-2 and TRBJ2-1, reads GAGVSQSPSNKVTEKGKDVELRCDPISGHTALYWYRQSLGQGLEFLIYFQGNSAPDKSGLPSDRFSAERTGGSVSTLTIQRTQQEDSAVYLCASSLEGTVREQFFGPGTRLTVL.

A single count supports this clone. The CDR3 is CASSPLAGGFSEQYF. As DNA, the CDR3 is TGCGCCAGCAGCCCTCTAGCGGGAGGATTCAGCGAGCAGTACTTC. The V and J genes are TRBV5-1 and TRBJ2-7, with 11 bases that match TRBD2. V shed 4 bases, J shed 6 bases, and the junction held 9 bases outside the gene matches. Germline loops: CDR1 SGHRS, CDR2 YFSETQ. CDR3 length equals 15 residues.

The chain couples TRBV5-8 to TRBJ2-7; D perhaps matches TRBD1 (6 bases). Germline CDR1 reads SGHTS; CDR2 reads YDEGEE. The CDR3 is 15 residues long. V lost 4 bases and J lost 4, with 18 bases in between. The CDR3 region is CASSVGQTLIYEQYF. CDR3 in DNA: TGTGCCAGCAGCGTCGGACAGACCTTAATTTACGAGCAGTACTTC.

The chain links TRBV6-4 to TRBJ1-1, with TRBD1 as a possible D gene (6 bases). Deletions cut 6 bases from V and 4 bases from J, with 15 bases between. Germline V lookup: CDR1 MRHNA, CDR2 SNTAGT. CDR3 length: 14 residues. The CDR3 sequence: CASRPGHSVTEAFF. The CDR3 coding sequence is TGTGCCAGCAGACCGGGACATTCGGTCACTGAAGCTTTCTTT.

The CDR3 protein is CASSRTGTTEAFF. The CDR3 DNA is TGTGCCAGCAGTCGAACAGGGACCACTGAAGCTTTCTTT. This sequence joins TRBV2 and TRBJ1-1; maybe TRBD1 (6 bases). Between the trimmed V and J ends, which lost 5 bases and 4 bases, there was a span of 11 bases. The CDR3 totals 13 residues. In germline, CDR1 is SNHLY, CDR2 FYNNEI.

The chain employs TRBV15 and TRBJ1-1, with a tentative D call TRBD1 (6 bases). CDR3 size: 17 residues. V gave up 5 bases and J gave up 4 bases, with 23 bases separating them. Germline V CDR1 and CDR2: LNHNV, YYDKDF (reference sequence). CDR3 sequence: CATSPREGVRGGTEAFF. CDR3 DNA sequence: TGTGCCACCAGCCCACGCGAGGGGGTTCGGGGGGGCACTGAAGCTTTCTTT.

CDR3 DNA: TGTGCCAGCAGTTACACGTGGGACAGGGGCATAGAGCCCCAGCATTTT. Residues: CASSYTWDRGIEPQHF. This rearrangement joins TRBV6-6 to TRBJ1-5; 10 positions agree with TRBD1. Trimming removed 2 bases from V and 8 bases from J; junction bases left unmatched: 9. CDR1 and CDR2 from the germline V gene are MNHNY and SVGAGI (reference sequence). The CDR3 loop spans 16 amino acids.

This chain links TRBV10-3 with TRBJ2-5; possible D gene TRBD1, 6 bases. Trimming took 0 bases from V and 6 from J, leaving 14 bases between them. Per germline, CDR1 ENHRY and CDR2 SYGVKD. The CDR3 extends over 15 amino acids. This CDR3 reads CAISESGAYGQTQYF. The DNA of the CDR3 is TGTGCCATCAGTGAGTCGGGGGCCTATGGGCAGACCCAGTACTTC.

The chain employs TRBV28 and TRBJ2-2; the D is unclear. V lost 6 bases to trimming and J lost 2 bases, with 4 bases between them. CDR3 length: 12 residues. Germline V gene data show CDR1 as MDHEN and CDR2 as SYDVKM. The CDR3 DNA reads TGTGCCAGCAGGAGAAACACCGGGGAGCTGTTTTTT. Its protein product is CASRRNTGELFF.

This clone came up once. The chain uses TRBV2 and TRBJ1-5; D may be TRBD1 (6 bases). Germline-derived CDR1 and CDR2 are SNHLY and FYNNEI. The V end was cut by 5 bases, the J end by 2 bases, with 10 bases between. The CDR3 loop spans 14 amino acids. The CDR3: CASSPDRRNQPQHF. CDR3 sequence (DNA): TGTGCCAGCAGTCCGGACAGACGCAATCAGCCCCAGCATTTT.

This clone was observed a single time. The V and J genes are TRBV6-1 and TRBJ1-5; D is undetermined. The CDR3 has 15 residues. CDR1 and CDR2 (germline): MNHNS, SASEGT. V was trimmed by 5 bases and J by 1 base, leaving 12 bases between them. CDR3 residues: CASSTAERSNQPQHF. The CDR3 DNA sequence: TGTGCCAGCAGTACGGCCGAGAGGAGCAATCAGCCCCAGCATTTT.

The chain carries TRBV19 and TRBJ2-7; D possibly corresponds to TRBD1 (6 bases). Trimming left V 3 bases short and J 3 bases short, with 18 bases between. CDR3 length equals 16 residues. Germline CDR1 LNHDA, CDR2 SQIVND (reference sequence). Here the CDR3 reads CASSIGGGDRSYEQYF. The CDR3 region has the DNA TGTGCCAGTAGTATCGGCGGCGGAGACAGGAGCTACGAGCAGTACTTC.

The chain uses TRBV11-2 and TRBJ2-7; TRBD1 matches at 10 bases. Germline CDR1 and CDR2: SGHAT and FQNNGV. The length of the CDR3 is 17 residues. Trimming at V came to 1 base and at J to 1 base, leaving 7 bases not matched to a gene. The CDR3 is CASSLGTGGHQSYEQYF. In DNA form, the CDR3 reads TGTGCCAGCAGCTTAGGGACAGGGGGACATCAGTCCTACGAGCAGTACTTC.

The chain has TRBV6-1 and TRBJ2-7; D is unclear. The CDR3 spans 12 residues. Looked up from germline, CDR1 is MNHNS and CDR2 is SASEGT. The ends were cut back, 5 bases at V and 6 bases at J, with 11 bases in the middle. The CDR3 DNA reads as TGTGCCAGCAGTCGCGCCTTTCGCGAGCAGTACTTC. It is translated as CASSRAFREQYF.

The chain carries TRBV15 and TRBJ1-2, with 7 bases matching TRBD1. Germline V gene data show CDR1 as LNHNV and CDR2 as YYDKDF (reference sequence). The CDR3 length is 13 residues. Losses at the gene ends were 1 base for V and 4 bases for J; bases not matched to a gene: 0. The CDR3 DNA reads TGTGCCACCAGCAGAGGGACAGGCTATGGCTACACCTTC. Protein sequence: CATSRGTGYGYTF.

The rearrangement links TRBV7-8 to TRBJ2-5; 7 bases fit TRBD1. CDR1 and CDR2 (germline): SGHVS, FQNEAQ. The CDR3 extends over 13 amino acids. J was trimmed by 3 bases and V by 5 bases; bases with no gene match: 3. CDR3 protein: CASSRDRKETQYF. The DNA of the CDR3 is TGTGCCAGCAGCCGGGACAGAAAAGAGACCCAGTACTTC.

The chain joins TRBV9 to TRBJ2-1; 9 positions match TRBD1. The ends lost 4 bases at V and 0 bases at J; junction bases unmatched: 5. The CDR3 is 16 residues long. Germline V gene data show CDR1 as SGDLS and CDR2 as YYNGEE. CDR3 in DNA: TGTGCCAGCAGCCCCGGGACAGGGAGCTCCTACAATGAGCAGTTCTTC. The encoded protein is CASSPGTGSSYNEQFF.

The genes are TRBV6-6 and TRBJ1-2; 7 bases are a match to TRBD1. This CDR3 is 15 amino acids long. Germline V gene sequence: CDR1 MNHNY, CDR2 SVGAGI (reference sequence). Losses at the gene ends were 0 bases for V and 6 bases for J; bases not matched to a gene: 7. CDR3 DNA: TGTGCCAGCAGTTACTCCGAAGACAGGGACAATGGCTACACCTTC. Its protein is CASSYSEDRDNGYTF.

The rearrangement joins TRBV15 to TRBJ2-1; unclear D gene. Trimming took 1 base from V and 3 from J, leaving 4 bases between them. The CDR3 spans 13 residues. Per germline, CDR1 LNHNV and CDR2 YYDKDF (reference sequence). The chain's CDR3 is CATSRAGYNEQFF. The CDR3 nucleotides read TGTGCCACCAGCAGAGCGGGCTACAATGAGCAGTTCTTC.

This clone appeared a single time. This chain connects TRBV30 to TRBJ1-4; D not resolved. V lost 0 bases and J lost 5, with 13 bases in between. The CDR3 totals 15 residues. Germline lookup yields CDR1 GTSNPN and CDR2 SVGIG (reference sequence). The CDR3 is CAWSVVRRPNEKLFF. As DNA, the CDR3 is TGTGCCTGGAGTGTAGTGAGGAGGCCAAATGAAAAACTGTTTTTT.

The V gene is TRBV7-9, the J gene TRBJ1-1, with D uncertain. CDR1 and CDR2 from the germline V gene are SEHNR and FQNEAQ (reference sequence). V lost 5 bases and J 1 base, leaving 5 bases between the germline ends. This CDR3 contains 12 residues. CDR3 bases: TGTGCCAGCAGCCTCTCGAACACTGAAGCTTTCTTT. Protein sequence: CASSLSNTEAFF.